This T cell receptor (beta chain) came from a study of cytomegalovirus exposure and HLA in healthy donors. The PCR was carried out with 60 Vbeta primers and 13 Jbeta primers. The data were produced by immunoSEQ multiplex PCR, yet TCRdb's version contains in-frame clones alone and is incomplete. The sample lists 95,000 to 150,000 clones; around 80% were seen once. A note on this clone: Its target is unknown.

Germline assignment: CDR1 MGHDK and CDR2 SYGVNS. Trimming cost V 3 bases and J 4 bases; bases outside gene matches: 13. CDR3 length equals 18 residues. Healthy bone marrow donors formed the donor group. General study points: Productive status was seen about 87% or about 30% of the time for most TCR beta V segments in an earlier analysis. CMV serostatus alone was available as immune exposure information. Roughly uniform depth of sequencing across donors was assumed in presence/absence analyses.

Sequenced material: PBMCs. The receptor was isolated from a man aged 45-65 years in good health and CMV-seronegative. The rearrangement links TRBV25-1 to TRBJ1-2; 11 bases fit TRBD1. The CDR3 here is CASSDPTGQGARGYGYTF. The CDR3 DNA sequence: TGTGCCAGCAGTGATCCCACCGGACAGGGGGCGCGTGGCTATGGCTACACCTTC.